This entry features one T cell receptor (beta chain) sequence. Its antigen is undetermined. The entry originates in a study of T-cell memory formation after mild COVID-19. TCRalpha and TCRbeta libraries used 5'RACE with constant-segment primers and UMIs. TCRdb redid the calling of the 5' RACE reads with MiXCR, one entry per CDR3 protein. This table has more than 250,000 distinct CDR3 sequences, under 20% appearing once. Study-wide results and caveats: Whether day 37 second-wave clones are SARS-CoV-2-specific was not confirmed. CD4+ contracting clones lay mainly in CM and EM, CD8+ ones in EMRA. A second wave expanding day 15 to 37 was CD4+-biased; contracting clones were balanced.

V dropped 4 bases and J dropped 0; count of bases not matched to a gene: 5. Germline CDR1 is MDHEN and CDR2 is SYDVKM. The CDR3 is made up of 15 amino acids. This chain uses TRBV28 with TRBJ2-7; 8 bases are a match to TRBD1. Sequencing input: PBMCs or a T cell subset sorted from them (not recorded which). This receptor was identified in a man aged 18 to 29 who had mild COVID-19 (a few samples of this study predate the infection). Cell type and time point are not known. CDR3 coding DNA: TGTGCCAGCAGTTCTGGACAGGGCAGCTCCTACGAGCAGTACGTC. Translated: CASSSGQGSSYEQYV.